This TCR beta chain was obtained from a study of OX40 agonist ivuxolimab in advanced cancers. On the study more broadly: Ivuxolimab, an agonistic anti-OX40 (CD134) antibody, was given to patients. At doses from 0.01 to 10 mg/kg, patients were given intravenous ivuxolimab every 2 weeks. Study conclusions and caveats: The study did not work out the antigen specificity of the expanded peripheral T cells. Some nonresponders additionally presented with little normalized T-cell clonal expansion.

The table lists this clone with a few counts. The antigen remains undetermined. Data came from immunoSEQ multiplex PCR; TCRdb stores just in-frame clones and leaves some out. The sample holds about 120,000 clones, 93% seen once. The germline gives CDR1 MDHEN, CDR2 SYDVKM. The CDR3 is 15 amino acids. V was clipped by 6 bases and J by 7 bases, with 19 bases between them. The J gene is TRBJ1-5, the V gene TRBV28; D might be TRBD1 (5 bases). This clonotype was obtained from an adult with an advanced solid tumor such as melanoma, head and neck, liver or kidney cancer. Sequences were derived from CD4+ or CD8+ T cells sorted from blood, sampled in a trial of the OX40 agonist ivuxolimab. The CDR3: CASSPSGGVGQPQHF. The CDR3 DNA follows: TGTGCCAGCAGCCCTAGTGGGGGGGTCGGACAGCCCCAGCATTTT.